Following are 28 T cell receptor beta chains from one sample sequenced in a study of radiotherapy plus CTLA-4 blockade in lung cancer. Clones were read by immunoSEQ multiplex PCR, and TCRdb kept only the in-frame ones, dropping some. Of under 100,000 clones in the sample, about four fifths were seen once. The material was peripheral blood, obtained from a patient treated with radiotherapy plus ipilimumab. The receptors stem from a human donor with non-small cell lung cancer that progressed on radiotherapy plus ipilimumab.

J is TRBJ1-2 and V is TRBV5-8, with D possibly matching TRBD1 (6 bases). Per germline, CDR1 SGHTS and CDR2 YDEGEE. This CDR3 spans 15 amino acids. V was pared by 1 base and J by 7 bases, with 17 bases between. CDR3 nucleotide sequence: TGTGCCAGCAGCTTGTCACCCCCCGGGGGCTTTGGCTACACCTTC. Encoded protein: CASSLSPPGGFGYTF. The variable domain in full, completed from reference TRBV5-8 and TRBJ1-2, reads EAGVTQSPTHLIKTRGQQATLRCSPISGHTSVYWYQQALGLGLQFLLWYDEGEERNRGNFPPRFSGRQFPNYSSELNVNALELEDSALYLCASSLSPPGGFGYTFGSGTRLTVV.

V usage is TRBV6-1 and J usage is TRBJ2-1; maybe TRBD2 (6 bases). Germline CDR1 reads MNHNS; CDR2 reads SASEGT. Trimming removed 4 bases from V and 5 bases from J, with 18 bases in between. The CDR3 totals 16 residues. CDR3: CASSAPTEGWDNEQFF. DNA of the CDR3: TGTGCCAGCAGTGCCCCAACGGAGGGCTGGGACAATGAGCAGTTCTTC.

J is TRBJ1-2 and V is TRBV10-3; 10 nucleotides agree with TRBD1. The CDR3 length is 15 residues. The V gene's germline CDR1 is ENHRY and CDR2 SYGVKD. V lost 6 bases and J lost 0; bases outside the gene matches: 4. CDR3 protein: CAIRGGQGANYGYTF. Here the CDR3 DNA reads TGTGCCATCAGGGGCGGACAGGGGGCTAACTATGGCTACACCTTC.

The chain combines TRBV6-5 with TRBJ2-7, with D perhaps assigned TRBD1 or TRBD2 (7 bases each). Trimming removed 0 bases at V and 5 bases at J, with 17 bases between. The CDR3 is 16 residues long. Per the germline V gene, CDR1 is MNHEY and CDR2 is SVGAGI. The CDR3 DNA follows: TGTGCCAGCAGTTACTCAATAGACAGGGCGGGAGACGAGCAGTACTTC. Translating gives CASSYSIDRAGDEQYF.

This clone was counted only a few times. The rearrangement joins TRBV18 to TRBJ1-2, with 10 nucleotides matching TRBD1. Germline V gene lookup returns CDR1 KGHSH and CDR2 LQKENI. V was clipped by 2 bases and J by 7 bases; unmatched bases: 10. CDR3 size: 16 residues. The CDR3 region is CASSPSMTGGIGGYTF. The CDR3 nucleotides read TGTGCCAGCTCACCATCCATGACAGGGGGCATTGGTGGCTACACCTTC.

This rearrangement joins TRBV2 to TRBJ2-5; 11 positions agree with TRBD2. The CDR3 extends over 15 amino acids. CDR1 SNHLY and CDR2 FYNNEI come from the germline V gene. Trimming cost V 7 bases and J 7 bases; bases outside gene matches: 11. The CDR3 spells CASTNSLAGGGTQYF. For the CDR3, the DNA is TGTGCCAGCACCAACTCCCTAGCGGGGGGTGGGACCCAGTACTTC. Looking up the rest from reference TRBV2 and TRBJ2-5 gives the full variable domain: EPEVTQTPSHQVTQMGQEVILRCVPISNHLYFYWYRQILGQKVEFLVSFYNNEISEKSEIFDDQFSVERPDGSNFTLKIRSTKLEDSAMYFCASTNSLAGGGTQYFGPGTRLLVL.

The chain is built from TRBV6-5 and TRBJ1-5; 7 nucleotides agree with TRBD1. J gave up 4 bases and V 10 bases, and 10 bases lay outside the gene matches. The CDR3 covers 14 residues. Germline-derived CDR1 and CDR2 are MNHEY and SVGAGI. CDR3 sequence reads: CATRGSRGNQPQHF. The CDR3 nucleotides are TGTGCCACCAGGGGGTCGAGAGGTAATCAGCCCCAGCATTTT.

This clone was observed a single time. This chain connects TRBV5-6 to TRBJ2-7; D not certain. V was trimmed by 0 bases and J by 6 bases, leaving 7 bases between them. The CDR3 is 12 residues long. Germline CDR1 SGHDT, CDR2 YYEEEE. The CDR3 nucleotides are TGTGCCAGCAGCTTGGCCTCTGGCGAGCAGTACTTC. Protein sequence: CASSLASGEQYF. The full variable domain, rest sourced from reference TRBV5-6 and TRBJ2-7, is DAGVTQSPTHLIKTRGQQVTLRCSPKSGHDTVSWYQQALGQGPQFIFQYYEEEERQRGNFPDRFSGHQFPNYSSELNVNALLLGDSALYLCASSLASGEQYFGPGTRLTVT.

The chain combines TRBV19 with TRBJ1-5; 7 bases line up with TRBD1. Looked up from germline, CDR1 is LNHDA and CDR2 is SQIVND (reference sequence). Unmatched junction bases numbered 1, after V lost 5 bases and J lost 3 bases. The CDR3 loop spans 13 amino acids. CDR3 sequence reads: CASSGTVNQPQHF. The DNA of the CDR3 is TGTGCCAGTAGTGGGACAGTCAATCAGCCCCAGCATTTT. Combining the CDR3 with reference TRBV19 and TRBJ1-5 gives the whole variable domain DGGITQSPKYLFRKEGQNVTLSCEQNLNHDAMYWYRQDPGQGLRLIYYSQIVNDFQKGDIAEGYSVSREKKESFPLTVTSAQKNPTAFYLCASSGTVNQPQHFGDGTRLSIL.

V usage is TRBV28 and J usage is TRBJ2-1; 9 bases map to TRBD1. V gave up 3 bases and J gave up 3 bases; unmatched junction bases: 3. The CDR3 is 15 amino acids. The germline gives CDR1 MDHEN, CDR2 SYDVKM. DNA for the CDR3: TGTGCCAGCAGTTTCGGACAGGGGAACTACAATGAGCAGTTCTTC. Translating gives CASSFGQGNYNEQFF. Together with reference TRBV28 and TRBJ2-1, the CDR3 gives the full variable domain: DVKVTQSSRYLVKRTGEKVFLECVQDMDHENMFWYRQDPGLGLRLIYFSYDVKMKEKGDIPEGYSVSREKKERFSLILESASTNQTSMYLCASSFGQGNYNEQFFGPGTRLTVL.

The CDR3, as DNA: TGTGCCAGTAGTCAAGGGAAGGTAGCCGGGGAGCTGTTTTTT. Amino acids: CASSQGKVAGELFF. The chain uses TRBV19 and TRBJ2-2; D is ambiguous. V dropped 5 bases and J dropped 6 bases, with 13 bases sitting between them. Looked up from germline, CDR1 is LNHDA and CDR2 is SQIVND (reference sequence). This CDR3 is built from 14 residues.

This clone was recorded only once. V usage is TRBV5-1 and J usage is TRBJ2-6; D might be TRBD2 (6 bases). Per germline, CDR1 SGHRS and CDR2 YFSETQ. The V end lost 4 bases, the J end lost 3 bases, and 14 bases lay between the germline ends. The CDR3 consists of 16 residues. The CDR3 DNA reads TGCGCCAGCAGCCAGGCAGGGACTCGTGGGGCCAACGTCCTGACTTTC. Encoded protein: CASSQAGTRGANVLTF. Combining the CDR3 with reference TRBV5-1 and TRBJ2-6 gives the whole variable domain KAGVTQTPRYLIKTRGQQVTLSCSPISGHRSVSWYQQTPGQGLQFLFEYFSETQRNKGNFPGRFSGRQFSNSRSEMNVSTLELGDSALYLCASSQAGTRGANVLTFGAGSRLTVL.

J is TRBJ1-1 and V is TRBV11-2; possibly TRBD1 for D (5 bases). This CDR3 has 13 amino acids. Between the trimmed V and J ends, which lost 5 bases and 0 bases, there was a span of 7 bases. From germline, CDR1 is SGHAT and CDR2 FQNNGV. The CDR3 loop reads CASSQQVNTEAFF. CDR3 DNA: TGTGCCAGCAGCCAACAGGTGAACACTGAAGCTTTCTTT.

This sequence joins TRBV11-2 and TRBJ1-5, with a tentative D call TRBD1 (5 bases). This CDR3 comprises 12 residues. The V gene's germline CDR1 is SGHAT and CDR2 FQNNGV. The germline V and J ends were trimmed by 3 bases and 7 bases, with 7 bases remaining between them. The CDR3 loop reads CASSLWGQPQHF. As DNA, the CDR3 is TGTGCCAGCAGCTTGTGGGGCCAGCCCCAGCATTTT.

CDR3 region: CASSRRLAGLTGANVLTF. Here the CDR3 DNA reads TGCGCCAGCAGCCGCCGACTAGCGGGGTTAACTGGGGCCAACGTCCTGACTTTC. J is TRBJ2-6 and V is TRBV5-1; 11 bases are shared with TRBD2. Germline V gene sequence: CDR1 SGHRS, CDR2 YFSETQ. The trim removed 4 bases at V and 2 bases at J, leaving 8 bases unmatched. The CDR3 contains 18 residues. The full variable domain, rest sourced from reference TRBV5-1 and TRBJ2-6, is KAGVTQTPRYLIKTRGQQVTLSCSPISGHRSVSWYQQTPGQGLQFLFEYFSETQRNKGNFPGRFSGRQFSNSRSEMNVSTLELGDSALYLCASSRRLAGLTGANVLTFGAGSRLTVL.

The rearrangement joins TRBV7-2 to TRBJ2-6, with D possibly TRBD1 on 6 matching bases. Germline CDR1 is SGHTA and CDR2 is FQGNSA. There are 17 residues in the CDR3. Trimming removed 1 base at V and 0 bases at J, with 10 bases between. The chain's CDR3 is CASSLVYRVSGANVLTF. The CDR3 nucleotides are TGTGCCAGCAGCTTAGTGTACAGGGTCTCTGGGGCCAACGTCCTGACTTTC.

This rearrangement joins TRBV13 to TRBJ2-7, with D hard to call. Germline loops: CDR1 PRHDT, CDR2 FYEKMQ (reference sequence). The CDR3 spans 11 residues. V gave up 1 base and J gave up 5 bases, with 3 bases separating them. DNA of the CDR3: TGTGCCAGCAGCTTAGTCAACGAGCAGTACTTC. Its protein product is CASSLVNEQYF.

The chain joins TRBV19 to TRBJ1-1; D is undetermined. This CDR3 region has 13 residues. Germline V lookup: CDR1 LNHDA, CDR2 SQIVND (reference sequence). The V end was cut by 6 bases, the J end by 3 bases, with 11 bases between. In DNA, the CDR3 is TGTGCCAGTAGCTTTCAGTTGCACACTGAAGCTTTCTTT. Encoded protein: CASSFQLHTEAFF.

The chain carries TRBV30 and TRBJ1-4, with TRBD1 matching 7 bases. After removal of 0 bases from V and 7 bases from J, the junction contained 14 bases not matched to a gene. This CDR3 is 17 amino acids long. CDR1 is GTSNPN and CDR2 is SVGIG in the germline V gene (reference sequence). The CDR3, as DNA: TGTGCCTGGAGTGTACGCCCCTCGGCAGGGGGGAGTGAAAAACTGTTTTTT. Protein: CAWSVRPSAGGSEKLFF. Full variable domain (remainder filled in from reference TRBV30 and TRBJ1-4): SQTIHQWPATLVQPVGSPLSLECTVEGTSNPNLYWYRQAAGRGLQLLFYSVGIGQISSEVPQNLSASRPQDRQFILSSKKLLLSDSGFYLCAWSVRPSAGGSEKLFFGSGTQLSVL.

The chain has TRBV15 and TRBJ1-5, with TRBD1 as a possible D gene (6 bases). V dropped 1 base and J dropped 6 bases, with 13 bases sitting between them. Germline CDR1 is LNHNV and CDR2 is YYDKDF (reference sequence). The CDR3 spans 15 residues. The CDR3 sequence: CATSRGRQARQPQHF. The CDR3 DNA reads TGTGCCACCAGCAGAGGGCGACAGGCCCGTCAGCCCCAGCATTTT.

The V gene is TRBV9, the J gene TRBJ2-7, with D perhaps TRBD1 or TRBD2 (5 bases each). V shed 0 bases and J shed 6 bases, with 16 bases lying between them. Germline CDR1 and CDR2: SGDLS and YYNGEE. CDR3 length equals 15 residues. This CDR3 reads CASSVVGDQTGEQYF. The CDR3 nucleotides are TGTGCCAGCAGCGTAGTTGGGGACCAGACTGGCGAGCAGTACTTC.

This clone has a handful of counts. The J gene is TRBJ2-2, the V gene TRBV4-1; D not certain. This CDR3 region has 16 residues. Trimming took off 1 base at V and 2 bases at J, with 11 bases between the two ends. Germline CDR1 is MGHRA and CDR2 is YSYEKL. Written as DNA, the CDR3 is TGCGCCAGCAGCCAAGGTGGTCCCTTCAACACCGGGGAGCTGTTTTTT. Protein sequence: CASSQGGPFNTGELFF.

The gene calls are TRBV6-5 and TRBJ2-7; D is possibly TRBD1 or TRBD2 (5 bases each). V was trimmed by 4 bases and J by 9 bases, leaving 16 bases between them. CDR3 length: 13 residues. In germline, CDR1 is MNHEY, CDR2 SVGAGI. The CDR3 region is CASSSPGTSSQYF. As DNA, the CDR3 is TGTGCCAGCAGTTCGCCGGGGACCTCTTCGCAGTACTTC.

The rearrangement uses TRBV18 and TRBJ2-5, with D uncertain. The end of the DNA is better explained by TRBJ2-7, so the J call may be wrong. This CDR3 region has 14 residues. Germline V gene lookup returns CDR1 KGHSH and CDR2 LQKENI. For the CDR3, the DNA is TGTGCCAGCTCACCACCGCTAAGGTCCTACGAGCAGTACTTC. Translation: CASSPPLRSYEQYF.

In its sample, this clone was seen a few times. CDR3 residues: CASSYRYNEQFF. The CDR3 DNA is TGTGCCAGCAGTTACAGGTACAATGAGCAGTTCTTC. V gene TRBV28 combines with J gene TRBJ2-1; weak D call: TRBD1 (5 bases). CDR1 is MDHEN and CDR2 is SYDVKM in the germline V gene. This CDR3 spans 12 amino acids. With 4 bases removed from V and 4 bases from J, the gap between germline ends came to 5 bases.

This rearrangement joins TRBV4-3 to TRBJ1-5; unclear D gene. The ends were cut back, 0 bases at V and 3 bases at J, with 3 bases in the middle. The CDR3 consists of 13 residues. Germline V CDR1 and CDR2: LGHNA, YSLEER. As DNA, the CDR3 is TGCGCCAGCAGCCAAGACCACAATCAGCCCCAGCATTTT. Its protein product is CASSQDHNQPQHF.

The V and J genes are TRBV4-1 and TRBJ2-2; tentatively, D is TRBD1 (6 bases). The CDR3 is 16 residues long. Germline CDR1 reads MGHRA; CDR2 reads YSYEKL. V lost 0 bases to trimming and J lost 4 bases, with 12 bases between them. CDR3: CASSQEIRTVTGELFF. CDR3 nucleotide sequence: TGCGCCAGCAGCCAAGAAATCCGGACAGTCACCGGGGAGCTGTTTTTT.

Points on this clone: Other DNA variants within this sample encode the same CDR3. The genes are TRBV7-9 and TRBJ2-7; D is unresolved. CDR1 and CDR2 (germline): SEHNR, FQNEAQ (reference sequence). The CDR3 covers 11 residues. The V and J ends lost 3 bases and 4 bases respectively, with 4 bases between them. This CDR3 is CASSFSYEQYF. CDR3 in DNA: TGTGCCAGCAGCTTTTCATACGAGCAGTACTTC.